One TCR beta chain is described in this entry. Its antigen is currently unknown. This sample is drawn from a study of response to subunit inactivated influenza vaccine. Using its own MiXCR run on the RT-PCR reads, TCRdb lists one record per CDR3 protein. The sample includes 800,000 or so distinct CDR3 sequences, around 20% of them seen just once. General study points: Few new T cells, the authors suggested, are recruited by each seasonal influenza vaccination.

Losses at the gene ends were 2 bases for V and 5 bases for J; bases not matched to a gene: 14. Germline lookup yields CDR1 SGHKS and CDR2 YYEKEE (reference sequence). The CDR3 is 17 residues long. J is TRBJ1-2 and V is TRBV5-5, with 8 bases that match TRBD1. Specimen: PBMCs from blood, collected 5 days after vaccination. This TCR was recovered from a man aged 50 to 59 who received an inactivated influenza vaccine. The CDR3 region has the DNA TGTGCCAGCAGCTTACCCGGGGCAGGGGGCTCCGGGTATGGCTACACCTTC. Amino acid sequence: CASSLPGAGGSGYGYTF.